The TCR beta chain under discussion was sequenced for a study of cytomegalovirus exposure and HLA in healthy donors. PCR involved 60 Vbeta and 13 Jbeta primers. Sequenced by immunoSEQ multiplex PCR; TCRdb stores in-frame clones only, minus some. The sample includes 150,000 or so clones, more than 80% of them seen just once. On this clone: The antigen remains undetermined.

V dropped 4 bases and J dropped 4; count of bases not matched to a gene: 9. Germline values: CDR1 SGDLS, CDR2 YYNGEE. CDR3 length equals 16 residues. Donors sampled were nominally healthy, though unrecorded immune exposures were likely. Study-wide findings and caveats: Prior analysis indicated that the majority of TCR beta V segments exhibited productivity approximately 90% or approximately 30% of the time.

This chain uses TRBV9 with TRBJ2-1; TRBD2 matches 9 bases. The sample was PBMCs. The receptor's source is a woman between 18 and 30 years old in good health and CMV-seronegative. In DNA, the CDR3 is TGTGCCAGCAGCATCCAAGGGGCGGGAGGGTACAATGAGCAGTTCTTC. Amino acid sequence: CASSIQGAGGYNEQFF.